This T cell receptor (beta chain) was sequenced for a study of shared clonotypes between healthy human individuals. The CDR3 has 14 residues. V was shortened by 4 bases and J by 5 bases, with 12 bases between the two germline ends. The V gene's germline CDR1 is SGHTA and CDR2 FQGNSA. Sequencing was performed with immunoSEQ multiplex PCR; in TCRdb, only in-frame clones are kept and a portion is missing. The sample carries about 2.3 million clones, 93% recorded once. The study, taken as a whole, reports: Non-shared clonotypes showed lower generation probabilities than clonotypes common to all four donors.

Note on this clone: Its target is not known.

This sequence originates from a man younger than 35 in good health. Some clones in this sample may be carry-over from other donors' samples. The chain joins TRBV7-2 to TRBJ1-5; possibly TRBD1 for D (5 bases). The material sequenced was naive CD4+ T cells from PBMCs. Subset denoted: CD45RA+ positively selected. This CDR3 is CASSSGDGDQPQHF. CDR3 nucleotides: TGTGCCAGCAGCTCCGGGGACGGTGATCAGCCCCAGCATTTT.